These 5 T cell receptor beta chains share one sample of origin, sequenced in a study of blood T cell repertoires in COVID-19. TCRdb's table, derived via immunoSEQ multiplex PCR, lists solely in-frame clones and lacks some. The top ten clones hold 17% of a sample with 100,000 or so clones, about 89% of them seen once. The sample consisted of peripheral blood. These receptors were obtained from a man between 50 and 59 years old with acute or convalescent COVID-19.

V gene TRBV5-1 combines with J gene TRBJ1-4; a weak D match, TRBD1 (6 bases). This CDR3 contains 14 residues. Germline CDR1 reads SGHRS; CDR2 reads YFSETQ. The V gene lost 3 bases and the J gene lost 2 bases, with 8 bases spanning the gap. The CDR3 DNA reads TGCGCCAGCAGCTCGCAGGGGACTAATGAAAAACTGTTTTTT. Translating it yields CASSSQGTNEKLFF.

The chain has TRBV5-6 and TRBJ1-4; D might be TRBD1 (6 bases). With 3 bases removed from V and 4 bases from J, the gap between germline ends came to 10 bases. Germline V gene data show CDR1 as SGHDT and CDR2 as YYEEEE. The CDR3 has 14 amino acids. The CDR3 nucleotides read TGTGCCAGCAGCTCGGGGGGCGGTAATGAAAAACTGTTTTTT. Residues: CASSSGGGNEKLFF.

This chain links TRBV7-5 with TRBJ1-4; the D segment call TRBD1 is taken from the table without a DNA check. TRBV7-5 is assigned pseudogene status. This CDR3 is 18 amino acids long. The CDR3 region has the DNA TGTGTCAGAAGCTCAACCGACAGAATTAAGGCAACTAATGAAAAACTGTTTTTT. It is translated as CVRSSTDRIKATNEKLFF.

The chain combines TRBV6-6 with TRBJ2-1, with D perhaps TRBD2 (5 bases). The V and J ends lost 6 bases and 9 bases respectively, with 15 bases between them. In germline, CDR1 is MNHNY, CDR2 SVGAGI (reference sequence). The CDR3 extends over 13 amino acids. The CDR3 reads CASRVNREGEQFF. CDR3 nucleotides: TGTGCCAGCAGAGTGAATCGAGAGGGTGAGCAGTTCTTC.

Only one count was recorded for this clone. The J gene is TRBJ1-1, the V gene TRBV7-9; 7 positions agree with TRBD1. The germline V gene has CDR1 SEHNR and CDR2 FQNEAQ (reference sequence). This CDR3 comprises 13 residues. Trimming removed 5 bases from V and 9 bases from J; junction bases left unmatched: 9. In DNA, the CDR3 is TGTGCCAGCAGCACCAGGGGGGAGGTAAAAGCTTTCTTT. Its translation: CASSTRGEVKAFF. Variable domain in full (rest from reference TRBV7-9 and TRBJ1-1): DTGVSQNPRHKITKRGQNVTFRCDPISEHNRLYWYRQTLGQGPEFLTYFQNEAQLEKSRLLSDRFSAERPKGSFSTLEIQRTEQGDSAMYLCASSTRGEVKAFFGQGTRLTVV.